The source of this T cell receptor (beta chain) is a study of metastatic and nonmetastatic thyroid tumors. Broader study findings: A significant increase in TCR beta diversity was reportedly seen in malignant thyroid tumors relative to benign nodules, in blood and tumor.

Among the patients, none had received any treatment before thyroid surgery. This clone was counted at least ten times. As yet, its antigen is unknown. In the original workflow: Building a distant-metastasis classifier for papillary thyroid cancer drew on CDR3 differences across clinicopathological groups. With MiXCR, TCRdb called clones anew from the PCR reads. The V and J calls, along with clone size, are taken from TCRdb and not from the paper's own processing. Of about 19,000 clones in the sample, roughly 22% were seen once. The CDR3 consists of 13 residues. In germline, CDR1 is SGDLS, CDR2 YYNGEE. Trimming at V came to 2 bases and at J to 7 bases, leaving 4 bases not matched to a gene.

The rearrangement links TRBV9 to TRBJ2-7, with TRBD2 matching over 9 bases. The sequenced sample consisted of tumor tissue. The receptor comes from a male donor with papillary thyroid cancer or a benign thyroid nodule (not recorded which). Some clones in this sample may be carry-over from other donors' samples. CDR3 bases: TGTGCCAGCAGCGTCGGCCTAGCGGGAGAGCAGTACTTC. Amino acids: CASSVGLAGEQYF.